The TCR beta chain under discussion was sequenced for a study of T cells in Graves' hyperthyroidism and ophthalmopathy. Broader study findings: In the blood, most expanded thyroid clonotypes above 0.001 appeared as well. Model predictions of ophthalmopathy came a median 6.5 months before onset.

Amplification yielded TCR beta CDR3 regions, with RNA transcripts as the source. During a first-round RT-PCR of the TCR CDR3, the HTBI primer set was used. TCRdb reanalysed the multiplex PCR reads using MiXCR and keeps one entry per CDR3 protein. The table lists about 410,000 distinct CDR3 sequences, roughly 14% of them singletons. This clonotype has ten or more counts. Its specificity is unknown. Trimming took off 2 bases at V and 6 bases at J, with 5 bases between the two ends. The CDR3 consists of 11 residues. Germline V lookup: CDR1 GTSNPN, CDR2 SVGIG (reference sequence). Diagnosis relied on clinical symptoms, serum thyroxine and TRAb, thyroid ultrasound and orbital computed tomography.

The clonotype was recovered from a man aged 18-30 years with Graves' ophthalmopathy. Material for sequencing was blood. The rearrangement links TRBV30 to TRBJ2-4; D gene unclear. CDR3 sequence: CAWSNSNIQYF. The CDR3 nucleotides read TGTGCCTGGAGTAACTCAAACATTCAGTACTTC.